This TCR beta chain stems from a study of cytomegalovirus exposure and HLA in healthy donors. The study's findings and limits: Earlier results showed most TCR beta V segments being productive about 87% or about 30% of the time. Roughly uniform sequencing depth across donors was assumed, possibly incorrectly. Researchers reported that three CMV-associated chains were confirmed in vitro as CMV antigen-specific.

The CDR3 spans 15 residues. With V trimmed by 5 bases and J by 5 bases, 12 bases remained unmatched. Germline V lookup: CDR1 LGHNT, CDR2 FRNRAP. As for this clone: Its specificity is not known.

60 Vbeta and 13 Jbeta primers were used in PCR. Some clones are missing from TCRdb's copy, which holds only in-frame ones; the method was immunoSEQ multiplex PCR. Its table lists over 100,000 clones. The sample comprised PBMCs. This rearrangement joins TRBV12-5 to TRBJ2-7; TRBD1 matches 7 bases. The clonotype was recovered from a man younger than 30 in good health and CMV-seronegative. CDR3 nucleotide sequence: TGTGCTAGTGGTCTCCTGACAGGGATAAGGCACGAGCAGTACTTC. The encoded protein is CASGLLTGIRHEQYF.